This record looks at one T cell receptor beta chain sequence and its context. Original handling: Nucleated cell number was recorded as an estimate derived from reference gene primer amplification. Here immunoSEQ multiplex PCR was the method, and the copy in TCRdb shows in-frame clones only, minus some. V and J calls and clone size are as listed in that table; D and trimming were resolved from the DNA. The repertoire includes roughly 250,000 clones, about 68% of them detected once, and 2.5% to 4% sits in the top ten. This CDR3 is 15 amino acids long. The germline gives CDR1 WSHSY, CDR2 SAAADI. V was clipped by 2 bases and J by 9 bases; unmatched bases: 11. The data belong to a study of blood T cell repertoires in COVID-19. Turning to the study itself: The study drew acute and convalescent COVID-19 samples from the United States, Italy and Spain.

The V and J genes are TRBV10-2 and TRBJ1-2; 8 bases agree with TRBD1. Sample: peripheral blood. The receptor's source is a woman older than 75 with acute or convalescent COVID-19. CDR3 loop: CASSEPRGLWDSYTF. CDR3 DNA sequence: TGCGCCAGCAGTGAGCCCAGGGGGCTCTGGGATAGCTACACCTTC.